The T cell receptor beta chain described here comes from a study of blood T cell repertoires in COVID-19. This clone was counted a single time. Germline-derived CDR1 and CDR2 are MNHEY and SMNVEV (reference sequence). CDR3 length equals 14 residues. V was trimmed by 5 bases and J by 8 bases, leaving 18 bases between them. Libraries were prepared by immunoSEQ multiplex PCR; TCRdb keeps only in-frame clonotypes and omits some of them. This sample carries about 280,000 clones, about 85% of them seen once, and the ten largest clones take 10% to 15%. The chain employs TRBV27 and TRBJ1-2; no reliable D call. Sequencing was done on a sample of peripheral blood. This sequence was found in a human donor in a cohort sampled during active COVID-19. In DNA form, the CDR3 reads TGTGCCAGCAGTCCCGATCTTACCACAGTGGGCTACACCTTC. This sequence encodes CASSPDLTTVGYTF.